A selection of T cell receptor beta chains follows, all from one sample in a study of blood T cells in healthy people across ages. TCRdb passed the 5' RACE reads through MiXCR, listing each CDR3 protein once. The sample yields fewer than 2,000,000 distinct CDR3 sequences, around 36% seen once. Material for sequencing was blood. These receptors were obtained from a woman in her 30s in good health. The CDR3 runs from the conserved cysteine through the conserved F or W.

J gene | V gene | CDR3 protein
TRBJ2-7 | TRBV20-1 | CSARSPVGVGYEQYF
TRBJ2-2 | TRBV5-4 | CASSLIRGDTGELFF
TRBJ2-1 | TRBV7-3 | CASSASTSANEQFF
TRBJ1-2 | TRBV4-1 | CASSHPVKGVLYGYTF
TRBJ2-3 | TRBV4-2 | CASSQGASGASTGTQYF
TRBJ1-4 | TRBV28 | CASSKQVLNEKLFF
TRBJ2-7 | TRBV12-3/TRBV12-4 | CARSLASGTNYEQYF
TRBJ2-7 | TRBV21-1 | CASSKAPGEQYF
TRBJ2-3 | TRBV24-1 | CATSDDTGTSGRATDTQYF
TRBJ2-1 | TRBV9 | CASSVIAGGPLGEQFF
TRBJ2-2 | TRBV6-1 | CASRQDRVLTGELFF
TRBJ1-2 | TRBV11-2 | CASSLVVEGYTF
TRBJ1-1 | TRBV24-1 | CATSAGQTSNTEAFF
TRBJ2-1 | TRBV10-3 | CAIRVRQGAKDEQFF
TRBJ1-5 | TRBV18 | CASSPPGDGGAGNQPQHF
TRBJ2-5 | TRBV9 | CASSVPREIQYF
TRBJ2-7 | TRBV10-3 | CAISERVGQGLQQYF
TRBJ1-2 | TRBV3-1 | CASSQIGWGYTF
TRBJ2-7 | TRBV27 | CASSLSGFYEQYF
TRBJ2-1 | TRBV11-2 | CASSSRTSGENEQFF
TRBJ2-1 | TRBV25-1 | CASSSWSGLQGDEQFF
TRBJ2-5 | TRBV5-4 | CASRTSGTSGGETQYF
TRBJ1-6 | TRBV20-1 | CSAFPGQINSPLHF
TRBJ2-6 | TRBV7-2 | CASSAYRGTDSGANVLTF
TRBJ2-7 | TRBV5-1 | CASRTNYERYF
TRBJ2-3 | TRBV15 | CATRKTRGTTGTQYF
TRBJ2-3 | TRBV29-1 | CSVDDRFFGGEITSDTQYF